This TCR beta chain was captured by sequencing in a study of T cell responses to AZD1222 COVID-19 vaccine. The repertoire was sequenced with immunoSEQ multiplex PCR; TCRdb's copy has only in-frame clones and lacks some. The sample lists roughly 150,000 clones, 90% to 95% seen once, with approximately 6.8% in the top ten. Sample: peripheral blood, taken 28 days after the second AZD1222 dose. This receptor was identified in an adult who received the AZD1222 COVID-19 vaccine.

In nucleotides, the CDR3 is TGTGCCAGCAGCTTTTATGTAGGGACAAGTCCCTACTTC. Its protein is CASSFYVGTSPYF. The V gene is TRBV11-2, the J gene TRBJ2-4, with D perhaps TRBD1 (6 bases). Trimming shortened V by 3 bases and J by 16 bases, and 19 bases separated the two germline ends. The CDR3 extends over 13 amino acids. Germline V gene data show CDR1 as SGHAT and CDR2 as FQNNGV.